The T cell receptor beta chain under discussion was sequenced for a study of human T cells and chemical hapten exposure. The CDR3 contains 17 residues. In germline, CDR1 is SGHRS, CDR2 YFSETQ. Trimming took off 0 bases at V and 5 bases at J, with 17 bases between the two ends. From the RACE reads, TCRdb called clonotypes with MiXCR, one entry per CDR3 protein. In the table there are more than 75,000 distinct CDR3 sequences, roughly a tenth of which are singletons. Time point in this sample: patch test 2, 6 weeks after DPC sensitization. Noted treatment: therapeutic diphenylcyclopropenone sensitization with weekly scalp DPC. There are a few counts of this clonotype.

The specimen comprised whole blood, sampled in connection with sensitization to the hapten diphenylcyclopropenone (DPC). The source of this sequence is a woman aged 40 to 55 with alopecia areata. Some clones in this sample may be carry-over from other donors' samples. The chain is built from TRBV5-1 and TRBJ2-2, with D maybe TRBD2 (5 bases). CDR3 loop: CASSLGATSRETGELFF. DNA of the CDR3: TGCGCCAGCAGCTTGGGGGCTACCTCCCGGGAAACCGGGGAGCTGTTTTTT.